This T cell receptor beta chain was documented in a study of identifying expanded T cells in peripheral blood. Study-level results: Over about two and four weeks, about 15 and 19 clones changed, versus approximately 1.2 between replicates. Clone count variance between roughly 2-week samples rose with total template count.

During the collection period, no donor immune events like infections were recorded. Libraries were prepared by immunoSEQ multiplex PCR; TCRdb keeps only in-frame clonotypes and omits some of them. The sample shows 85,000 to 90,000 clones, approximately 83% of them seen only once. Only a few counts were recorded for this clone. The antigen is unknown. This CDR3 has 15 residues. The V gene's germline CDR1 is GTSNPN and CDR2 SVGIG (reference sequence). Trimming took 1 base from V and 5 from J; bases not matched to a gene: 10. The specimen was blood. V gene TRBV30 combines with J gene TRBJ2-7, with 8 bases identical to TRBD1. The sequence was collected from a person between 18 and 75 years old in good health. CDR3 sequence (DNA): TGTGCCTGGAGTGCTCTCAGGGGGCTCGCGGACGAGCAGTACTTC. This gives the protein CAWSALRGLADEQYF.